The source of this TCR beta chain is a study of naive and memory T cell subsets. As concerns this clonotype: What it binds is not known.

Two oligonucleotides, mixed equimolar, formed the beta constant-region primer covering TRBC1 and TRBC2. Ligated cDNA was amplified by four rounds of PCR with nested alpha and beta constant-region primers and SP2. TCRdb re-analysed the UMI-ligation and nested PCR reads in MiXCR, keeping a single row per CDR3 protein. Altogether 90,000 to 120,000 distinct CDR3 sequences are present, about 15% being singletons, with the ten largest covering approximately 2.6%. The CDR3 runs 17 residues. From germline, CDR1 is SGHDT and CDR2 YYEEEE. With 4 bases clipped from V and 1 base from J, the junction kept 11 bases outside the gene matches. Sequential positive selection took CD4 T cells first, then CD8 T cells. Cells stained for CD3, CD4, CD8, CD45RA and CD27 were sorted into four subsets. Findings of the study overall: The power law exponent of TCR abundance differed between naive and memory cells. Expression changes during T cell differentiation may affect RNA-based TCR counts. A few larger clonotypes appeared in naive repertoires, especially CD8, possibly memory cells re-expressing CD45RA.

This TCR was sampled from a human donor in good health. Material: naive CD8+ T cells from blood. V gene TRBV5-6 combines with J gene TRBJ1-5; the match to TRBD1 covers 7 bases. The CDR3 DNA reads as TGTGCCAGCAGCCGGGGACAGTGGGTCAACAGCAATCAGCCCCAGCATTTT. Its protein is CASSRGQWVNSNQPQHF. Supplemented by reference TRBV5-6 and TRBJ1-5, the full variable domain reads DAGVTQSPTHLIKTRGQQVTLRCSPKSGHDTVSWYQQALGQGPQFIFQYYEEEERQRGNFPDRFSGHQFPNYSSELNVNALLLGDSALYLCASSRGQWVNSNQPQHFGDGTRLSIL.